This T cell receptor (beta chain) was found in a study of blood T cell repertoires in COVID-19. Study context: PBMCs, B-cell-depleted T cells, or T cells provided the cDNA or gDNA that made up the material.

The study drew participants aged about 18 to 89 years from approximately 23 US areas. The CDR3 is made up of 16 amino acids. Germline CDR1 reads SGHRS; CDR2 reads YFSETQ. Trimming took 3 bases from V and 5 from J; bases not matched to a gene: 8. In the original workflow: Amplified reference gene primers provided the basis for estimating nucleated cell counts. The assay was immunoSEQ multiplex PCR, and TCRdb's table has in-frame clones only and misses some. D and trimming were read from the DNA, whereas the V and J calls and clone size are those reported in that table. This table has roughly 160,000 clones, more than 65% appearing once.

The V call is TRBV5-1, the J call TRBJ2-3; TRBD2 aligns across 11 bases. This clonotype originated in a woman aged 40 to 49 with acute COVID-19. The material sequenced was PBMCs or T cells enriched from blood (not recorded which). As DNA, the CDR3 is TGCGCCAGCAGCTCTTCTCTAGCGGGAGGTAGAGATACGCAGTATTTT. This gives the protein CASSSSLAGGRDTQYF.